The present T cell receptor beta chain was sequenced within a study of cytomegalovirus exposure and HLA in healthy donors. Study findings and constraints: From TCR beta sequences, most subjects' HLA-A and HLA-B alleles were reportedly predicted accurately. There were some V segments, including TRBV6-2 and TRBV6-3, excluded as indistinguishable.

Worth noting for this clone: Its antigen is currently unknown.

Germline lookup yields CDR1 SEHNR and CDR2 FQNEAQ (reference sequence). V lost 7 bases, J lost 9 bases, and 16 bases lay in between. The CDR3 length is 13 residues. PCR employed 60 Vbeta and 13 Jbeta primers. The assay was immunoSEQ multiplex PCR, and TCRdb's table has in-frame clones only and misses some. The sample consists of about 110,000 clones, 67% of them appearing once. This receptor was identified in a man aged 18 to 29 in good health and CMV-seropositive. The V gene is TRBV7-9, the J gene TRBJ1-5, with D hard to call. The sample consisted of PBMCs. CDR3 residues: CASTQEAARPQHF. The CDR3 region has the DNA TGTGCCAGCACCCAAGAGGCTGCCAGGCCCCAGCATTTT. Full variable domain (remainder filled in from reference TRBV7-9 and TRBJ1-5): DTGVSQNPRHKITKRGQNVTFRCDPISEHNRLYWYRQTLGQGPEFLTYFQNEAQLEKSRLLSDRFSAERPKGSFSTLEIQRTEQGDSAMYLCASTQEAARPQHFGDGTRLSIL.